A single sample gave rise to the 2 T cell receptor beta chains below, sequenced in a study of T cells in localized non-small cell lung cancer. Repertoires were generated with immunoSEQ multiplex PCR, while TCRdb's copy carries only in-frame clones and drops some. This sample yields 65,000 to 90,000 clones, of which around three quarters are seen a single time; about 19% belongs to the top ten. The input for sequencing was PBMCs, taken before any cancer treatment. Receptors originate from a man aged 40 to 70 with stage II squamous cell lung carcinoma.

J is TRBJ1-6 and V is TRBV6-5, with D unresolved. Per germline, CDR1 MNHEY and CDR2 SVGAGI. The CDR3 sequence is 14 residues long. Trimming took off 4 bases at V and 6 bases at J, with 10 bases between the two ends. CDR3 coding DNA: TGTGCCAGCAGTTCCCCCCGGTTTAATTCACCCCTCCACTTT. Translation: CASSSPRFNSPLHF.

The rearrangement links TRBV4-2 to TRBJ2-3, with 11 bases lining up with TRBD2. Germline V gene sequence: CDR1 LGHNA, CDR2 YNFKEQ. CDR3 size: 17 residues. J lost 1 base, V lost 4 bases, and 7 bases had no gene match. The CDR3 is CASSPELAGDRTDTQYF. CDR3 sequence (DNA): TGTGCCAGCAGCCCCGAACTAGCGGGGGACCGCACAGATACGCAGTATTTT.